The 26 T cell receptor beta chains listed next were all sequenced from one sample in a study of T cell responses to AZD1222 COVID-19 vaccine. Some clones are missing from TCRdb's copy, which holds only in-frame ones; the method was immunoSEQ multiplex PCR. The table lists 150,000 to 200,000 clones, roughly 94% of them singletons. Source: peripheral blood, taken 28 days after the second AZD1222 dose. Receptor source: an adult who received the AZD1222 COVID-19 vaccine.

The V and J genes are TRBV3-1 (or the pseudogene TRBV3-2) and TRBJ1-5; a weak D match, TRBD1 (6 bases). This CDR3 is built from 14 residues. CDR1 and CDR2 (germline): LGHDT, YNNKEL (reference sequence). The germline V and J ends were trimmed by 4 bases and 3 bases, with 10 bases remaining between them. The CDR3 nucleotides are TGTGCCAGCAGCCTCGGGACAAACAATCAGCCCCAGCATTTT. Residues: CASSLGTNNQPQHF.

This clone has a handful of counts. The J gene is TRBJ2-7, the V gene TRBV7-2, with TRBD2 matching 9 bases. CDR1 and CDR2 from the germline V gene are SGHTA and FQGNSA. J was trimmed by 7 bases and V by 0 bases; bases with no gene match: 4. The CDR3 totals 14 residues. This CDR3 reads CASSLASGSWEQYF. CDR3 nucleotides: TGTGCCAGCAGCTTAGCTAGCGGGAGTTGGGAGCAGTACTTC.

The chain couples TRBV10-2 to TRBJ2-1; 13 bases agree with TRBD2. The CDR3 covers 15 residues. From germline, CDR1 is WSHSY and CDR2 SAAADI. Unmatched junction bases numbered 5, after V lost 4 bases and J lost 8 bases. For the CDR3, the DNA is TGCGCCAGCAGTGGTGGGACTAGCGGGAAGGATGAGCAGTTCTTC. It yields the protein CASSGGTSGKDEQFF.

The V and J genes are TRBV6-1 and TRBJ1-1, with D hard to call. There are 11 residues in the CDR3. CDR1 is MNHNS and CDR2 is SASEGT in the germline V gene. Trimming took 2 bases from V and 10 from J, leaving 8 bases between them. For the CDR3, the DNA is TGTGCCAGCAGTGAATGGGCGGTAGCTTTCTTT. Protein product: CASSEWAVAFF.

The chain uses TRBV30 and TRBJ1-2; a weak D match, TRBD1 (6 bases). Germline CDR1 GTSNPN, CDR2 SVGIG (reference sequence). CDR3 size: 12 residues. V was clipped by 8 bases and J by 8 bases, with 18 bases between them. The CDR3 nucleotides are TGTGCCAGCCCGACAGGTTTGCGGGGCTACACCTTC. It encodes CASPTGLRGYTF.

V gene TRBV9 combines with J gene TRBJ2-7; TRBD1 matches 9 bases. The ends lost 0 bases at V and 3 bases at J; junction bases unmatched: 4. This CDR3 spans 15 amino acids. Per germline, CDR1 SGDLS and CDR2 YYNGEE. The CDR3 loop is CASSVATGGFYEQYF. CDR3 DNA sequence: TGTGCCAGCAGCGTAGCAACAGGGGGCTTCTACGAGCAGTACTTC.

CDR3 bases: TGTGCCAGCAGCTTAGTGGGGCCAATGGGTGAGCAGTTCTTC. Amino acids: CASSLVGPMGEQFF. V usage is TRBV7-9 and J usage is TRBJ2-1, with D possibly TRBD1 on 5 matching bases. CDR3 length: 14 residues. Germline loops: CDR1 SEHNR, CDR2 FQNEAQ (reference sequence). Trimming pared 1 base from V and 9 bases from J, leaving 13 bases between.

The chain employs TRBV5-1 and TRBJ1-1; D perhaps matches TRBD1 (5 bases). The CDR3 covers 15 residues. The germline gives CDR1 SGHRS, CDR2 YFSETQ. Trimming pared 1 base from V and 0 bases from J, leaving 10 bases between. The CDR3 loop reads CASSLWAGLNTEAFF. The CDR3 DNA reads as TGCGCCAGCAGCTTGTGGGCAGGGCTGAACACTGAAGCTTTCTTT. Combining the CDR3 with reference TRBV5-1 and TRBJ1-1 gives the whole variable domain KAGVTQTPRYLIKTRGQQVTLSCSPISGHRSVSWYQQTPGQGLQFLFEYFSETQRNKGNFPGRFSGRQFSNSRSEMNVSTLELGDSALYLCASSLWAGLNTEAFFGQGTRLTVV.

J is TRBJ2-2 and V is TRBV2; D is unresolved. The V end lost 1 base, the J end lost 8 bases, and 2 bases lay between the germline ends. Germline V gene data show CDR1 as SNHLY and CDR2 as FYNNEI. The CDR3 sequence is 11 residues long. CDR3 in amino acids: CASSEGGELFF. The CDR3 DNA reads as TGTGCCAGCAGTGAAGGAGGGGAGCTGTTTTTT.

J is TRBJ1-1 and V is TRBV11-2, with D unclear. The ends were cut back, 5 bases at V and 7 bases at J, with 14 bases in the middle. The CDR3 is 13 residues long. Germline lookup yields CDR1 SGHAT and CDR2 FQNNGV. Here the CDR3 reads CASSLSPGNEAFF. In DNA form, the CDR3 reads TGTGCCAGCAGCCTATCCCCAGGCAATGAAGCTTTCTTT.

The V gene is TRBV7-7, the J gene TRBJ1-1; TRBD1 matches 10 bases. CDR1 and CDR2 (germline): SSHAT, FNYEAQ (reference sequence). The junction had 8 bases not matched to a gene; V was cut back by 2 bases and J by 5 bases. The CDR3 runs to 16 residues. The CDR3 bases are TGTGCCAGCAGCTTACCCGACAGGGGGCGCAGGACTGAAGCTTTCTTT. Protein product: CASSLPDRGRRTEAFF.

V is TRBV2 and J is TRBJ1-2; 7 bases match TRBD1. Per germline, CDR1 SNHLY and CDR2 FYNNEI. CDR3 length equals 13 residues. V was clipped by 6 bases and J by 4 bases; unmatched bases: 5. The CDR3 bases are TGTGCCAGCAGCGGCCGGGACAGCTATGGCTACACCTTC. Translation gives CASSGRDSYGYTF.

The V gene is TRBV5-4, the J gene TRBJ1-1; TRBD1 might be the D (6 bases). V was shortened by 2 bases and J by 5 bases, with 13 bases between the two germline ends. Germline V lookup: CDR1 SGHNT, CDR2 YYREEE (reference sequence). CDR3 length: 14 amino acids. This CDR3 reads CASSLQGYGTEAFF. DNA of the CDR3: TGTGCCAGCAGCTTACAGGGTTATGGGACTGAAGCTTTCTTT.

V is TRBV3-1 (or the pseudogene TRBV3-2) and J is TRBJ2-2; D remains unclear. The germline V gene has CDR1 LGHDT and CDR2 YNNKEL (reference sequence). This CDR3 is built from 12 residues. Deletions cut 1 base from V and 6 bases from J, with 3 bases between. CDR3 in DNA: TGTGCCAGCAGCCAAGGCCCCGGGGAGCTGTTTTTT. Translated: CASSQGPGELFF.

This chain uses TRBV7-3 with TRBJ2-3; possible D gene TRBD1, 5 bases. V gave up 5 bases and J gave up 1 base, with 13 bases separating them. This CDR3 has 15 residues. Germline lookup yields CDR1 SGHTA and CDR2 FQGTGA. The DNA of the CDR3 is TGTGCCAGCAGCATAAGGGGTGGGGGCACAGATACGCAGTATTTT. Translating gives CASSIRGGGTDTQYF.

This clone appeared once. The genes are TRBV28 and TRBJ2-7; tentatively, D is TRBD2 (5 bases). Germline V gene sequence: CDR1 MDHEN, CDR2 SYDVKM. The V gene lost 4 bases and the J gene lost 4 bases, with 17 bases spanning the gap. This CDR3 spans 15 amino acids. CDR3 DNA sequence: TGTGCCAGCAGTTCAACCCCGGGAACGACTTACGAGCAGTACTTC. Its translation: CASSSTPGTTYEQYF.

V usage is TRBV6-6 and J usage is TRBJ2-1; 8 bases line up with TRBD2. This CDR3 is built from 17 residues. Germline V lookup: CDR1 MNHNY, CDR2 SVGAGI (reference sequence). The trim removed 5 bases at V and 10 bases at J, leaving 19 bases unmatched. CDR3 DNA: TGTGCCAGCAGTCCGCCCGGAGGTAGCGGGATTCAATGGGAGCAGTTCTTC. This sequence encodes CASSPPGGSGIQWEQFF.

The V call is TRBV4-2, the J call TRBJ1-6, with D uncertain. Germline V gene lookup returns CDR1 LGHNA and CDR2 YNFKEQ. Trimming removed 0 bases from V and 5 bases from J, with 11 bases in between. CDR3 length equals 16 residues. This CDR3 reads CASSQDLNQNNSPLHF. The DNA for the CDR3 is TGTGCCAGCAGCCAAGATCTGAATCAGAATAATTCACCCCTCCACTTT.

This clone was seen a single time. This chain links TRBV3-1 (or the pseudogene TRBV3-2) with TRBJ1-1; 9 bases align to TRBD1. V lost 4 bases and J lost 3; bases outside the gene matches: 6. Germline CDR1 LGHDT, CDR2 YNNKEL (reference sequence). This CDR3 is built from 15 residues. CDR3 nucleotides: TGTGCCAGCAGCCTCCCACAGGGGGCGTACACTGAAGCTTTCTTT. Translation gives CASSLPQGAYTEAFF.

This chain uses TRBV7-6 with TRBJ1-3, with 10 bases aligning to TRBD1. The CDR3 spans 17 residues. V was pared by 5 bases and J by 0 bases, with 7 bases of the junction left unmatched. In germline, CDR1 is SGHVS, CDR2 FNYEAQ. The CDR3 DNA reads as TGTGCCAGCAGCACAAGACAGGGGGCGAGCTCTGGAAACACCATATATTTT. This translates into CASSTRQGASSGNTIYF. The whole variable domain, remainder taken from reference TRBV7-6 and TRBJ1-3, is GAGVSQSPRYKVTKRGQDVALRCDPISGHVSLYWYRQALGQGPEFLTYFNYEAQQDKSGLPNDRFSAERPEGSISTLTIQRTEQRDSAMYRCASSTRQGASSGNTIYFGEGSWLTVV.

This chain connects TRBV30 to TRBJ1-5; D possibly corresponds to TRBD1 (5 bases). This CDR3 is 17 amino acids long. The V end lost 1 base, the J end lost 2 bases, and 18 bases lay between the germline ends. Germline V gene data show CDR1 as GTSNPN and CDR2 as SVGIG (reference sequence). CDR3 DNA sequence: TGTGCCTGGAGTGCCCAAGGTTGGTGGGGGGGCAATCAGCCCCAGCATTTT. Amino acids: CAWSAQGWWGGNQPQHF.

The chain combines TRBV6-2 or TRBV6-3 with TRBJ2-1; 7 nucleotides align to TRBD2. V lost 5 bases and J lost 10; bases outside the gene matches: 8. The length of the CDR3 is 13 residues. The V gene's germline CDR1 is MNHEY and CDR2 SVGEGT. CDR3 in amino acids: CASSDAGAREQFF. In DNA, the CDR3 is TGTGCCAGCAGTGACGCGGGAGCCCGGGAGCAGTTCTTC.

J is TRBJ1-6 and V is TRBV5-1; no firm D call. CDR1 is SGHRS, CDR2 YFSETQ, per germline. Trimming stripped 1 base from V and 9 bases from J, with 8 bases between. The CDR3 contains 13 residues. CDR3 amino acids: CASSLSSGSPLHF. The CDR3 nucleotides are TGCGCCAGCAGCTTGAGTTCCGGTTCACCCCTCCACTTT.

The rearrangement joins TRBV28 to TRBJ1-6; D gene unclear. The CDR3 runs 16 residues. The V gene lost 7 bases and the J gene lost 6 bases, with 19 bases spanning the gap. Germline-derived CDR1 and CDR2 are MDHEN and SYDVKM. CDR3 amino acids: CASTTGRLYLNSPLHF. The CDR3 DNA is TGTGCCAGCACCACTGGGAGGCTTTACCTTAATTCACCCCTCCACTTT.

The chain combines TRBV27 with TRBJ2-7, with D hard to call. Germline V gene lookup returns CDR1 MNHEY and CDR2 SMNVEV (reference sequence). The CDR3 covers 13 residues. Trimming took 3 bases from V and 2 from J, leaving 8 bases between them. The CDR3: CASSLSPPYEQYF. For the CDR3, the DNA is TGTGCCAGCAGTTTGAGCCCTCCCTACGAGCAGTACTTC.

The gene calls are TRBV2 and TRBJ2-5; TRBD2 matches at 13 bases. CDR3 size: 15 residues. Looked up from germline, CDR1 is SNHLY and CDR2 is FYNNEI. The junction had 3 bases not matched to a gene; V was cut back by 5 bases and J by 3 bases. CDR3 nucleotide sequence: TGTGCCAGCAGTTGGACTAGCGGGAGTGAAGAGACCCAGTACTTC. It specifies CASSWTSGSEETQYF.